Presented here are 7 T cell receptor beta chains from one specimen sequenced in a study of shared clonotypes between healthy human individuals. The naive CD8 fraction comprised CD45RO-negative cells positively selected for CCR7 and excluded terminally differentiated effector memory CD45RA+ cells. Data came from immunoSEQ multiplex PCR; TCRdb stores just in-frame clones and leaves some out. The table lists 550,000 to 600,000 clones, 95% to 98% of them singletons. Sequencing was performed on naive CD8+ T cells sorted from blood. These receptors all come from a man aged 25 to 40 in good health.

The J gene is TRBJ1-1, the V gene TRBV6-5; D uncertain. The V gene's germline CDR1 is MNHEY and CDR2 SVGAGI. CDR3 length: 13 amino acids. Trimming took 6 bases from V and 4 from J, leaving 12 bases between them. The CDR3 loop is CASSPLSSTEAFF. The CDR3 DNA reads TGTGCCAGCAGCCCGTTGTCGAGCACTGAAGCTTTCTTT.

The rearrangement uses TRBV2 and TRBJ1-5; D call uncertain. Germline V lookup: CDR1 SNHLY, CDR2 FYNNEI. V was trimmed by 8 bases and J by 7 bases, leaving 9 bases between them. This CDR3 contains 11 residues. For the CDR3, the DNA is TGTGCCAGCGGGCGCGGGCAGCCCCAGCATTTT. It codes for CASGRGQPQHF.

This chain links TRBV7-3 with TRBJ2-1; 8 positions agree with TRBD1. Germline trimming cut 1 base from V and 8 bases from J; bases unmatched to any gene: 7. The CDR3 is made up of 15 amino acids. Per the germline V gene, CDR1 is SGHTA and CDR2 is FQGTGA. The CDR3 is CASSLKAGGTDEQFF. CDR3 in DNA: TGTGCCAGCAGCTTAAAGGCAGGGGGCACGGATGAGCAGTTCTTC.

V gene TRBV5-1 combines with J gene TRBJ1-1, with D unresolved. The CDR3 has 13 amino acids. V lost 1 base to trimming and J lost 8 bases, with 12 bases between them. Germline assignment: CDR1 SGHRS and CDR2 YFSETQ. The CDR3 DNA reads TGCGCCAGCAGCTTGCGGGCGCCGTCAGAAGCTTTCTTT. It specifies CASSLRAPSEAFF.

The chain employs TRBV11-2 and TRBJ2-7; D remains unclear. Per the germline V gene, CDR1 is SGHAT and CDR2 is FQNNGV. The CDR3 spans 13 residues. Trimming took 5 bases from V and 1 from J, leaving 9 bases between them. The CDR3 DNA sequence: TGTGCCAGCAGCCTCAACCCATCCTACGAGCAGTACTTC. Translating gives CASSLNPSYEQYF.

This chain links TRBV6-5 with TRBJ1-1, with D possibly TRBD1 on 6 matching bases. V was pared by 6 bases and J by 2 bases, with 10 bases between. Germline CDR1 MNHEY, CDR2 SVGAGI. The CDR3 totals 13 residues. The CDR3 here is CASRRQENTEAFF. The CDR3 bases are TGTGCCAGCAGACGACAGGAAAACACTGAAGCTTTCTTT.

Written as DNA, the CDR3 is TGTGCCAGCAGCCCGTGGCCCAGCGGAGGCCTCAGGGAGACCCAGTACTTC. It translates to CASSPWPSGGLRETQYF. V gene TRBV5-6 combines with J gene TRBJ2-5; tentatively, D is TRBD2 (5 bases). This CDR3 has 17 residues. The germline V gene encodes CDR1 SGHDT and CDR2 YYEEEE. V lost 4 bases, J lost 5 bases, and 24 bases lay in between.